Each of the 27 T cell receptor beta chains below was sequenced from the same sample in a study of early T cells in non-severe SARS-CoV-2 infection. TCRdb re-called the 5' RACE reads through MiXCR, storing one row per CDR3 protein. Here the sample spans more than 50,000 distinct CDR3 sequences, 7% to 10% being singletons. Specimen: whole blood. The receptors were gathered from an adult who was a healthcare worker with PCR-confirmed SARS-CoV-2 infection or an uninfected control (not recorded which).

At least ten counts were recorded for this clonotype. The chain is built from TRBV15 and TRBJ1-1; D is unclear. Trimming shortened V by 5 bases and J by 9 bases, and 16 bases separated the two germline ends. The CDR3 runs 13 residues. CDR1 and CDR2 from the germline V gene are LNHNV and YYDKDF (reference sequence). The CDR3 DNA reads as TGTGCCACCAGCCCAATCCCCGCTTTACAAGCTTTCTTT. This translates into CATSPIPALQAFF.

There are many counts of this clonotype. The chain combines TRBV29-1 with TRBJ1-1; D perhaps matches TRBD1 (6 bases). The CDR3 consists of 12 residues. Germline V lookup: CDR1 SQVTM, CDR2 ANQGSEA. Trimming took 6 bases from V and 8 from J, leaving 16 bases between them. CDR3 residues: CSVPSGAMEAFF. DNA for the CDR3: TGCAGCGTCCCTTCGGGGGCAATGGAAGCTTTCTTT.

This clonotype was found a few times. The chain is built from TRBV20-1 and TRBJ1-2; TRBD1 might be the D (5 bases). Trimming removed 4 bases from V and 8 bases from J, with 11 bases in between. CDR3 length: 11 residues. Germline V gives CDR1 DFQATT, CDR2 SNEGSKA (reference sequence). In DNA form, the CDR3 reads TGCAGTGCTAAGGGGCAGGGAGGCTACACCTTC. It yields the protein CSAKGQGGYTF.

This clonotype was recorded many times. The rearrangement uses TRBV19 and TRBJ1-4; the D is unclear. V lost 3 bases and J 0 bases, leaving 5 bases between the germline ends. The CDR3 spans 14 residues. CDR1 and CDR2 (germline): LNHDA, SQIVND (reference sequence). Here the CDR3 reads CASSITATNEKLFF. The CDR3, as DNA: TGTGCCAGTAGTATTACCGCAACTAATGAAAAACTGTTTTTT.

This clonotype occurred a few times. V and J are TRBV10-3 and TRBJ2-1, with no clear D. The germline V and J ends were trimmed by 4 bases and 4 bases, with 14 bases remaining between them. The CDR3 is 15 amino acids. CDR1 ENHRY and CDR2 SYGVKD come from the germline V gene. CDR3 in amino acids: CAISAGDVKYNEQFF. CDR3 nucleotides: TGTGCCATCAGTGCTGGAGACGTGAAGTACAATGAGCAGTTCTTC.

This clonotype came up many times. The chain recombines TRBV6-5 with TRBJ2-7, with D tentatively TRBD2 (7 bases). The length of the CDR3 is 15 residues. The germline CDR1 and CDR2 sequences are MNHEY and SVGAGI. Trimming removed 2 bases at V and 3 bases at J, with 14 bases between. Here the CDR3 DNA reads TGTGCCAGCAGTTACCCGGGGGCGGGAGTCTACGAGCAGTACTTC. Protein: CASSYPGAGVYEQYF.

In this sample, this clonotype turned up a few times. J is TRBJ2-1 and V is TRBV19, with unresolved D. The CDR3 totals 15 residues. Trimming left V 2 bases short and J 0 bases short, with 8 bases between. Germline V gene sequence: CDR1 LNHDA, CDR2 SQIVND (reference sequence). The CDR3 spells CASSITQSSYNEQFF. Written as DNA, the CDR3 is TGTGCCAGTAGTATAACCCAATCCTCCTACAATGAGCAGTTCTTC.

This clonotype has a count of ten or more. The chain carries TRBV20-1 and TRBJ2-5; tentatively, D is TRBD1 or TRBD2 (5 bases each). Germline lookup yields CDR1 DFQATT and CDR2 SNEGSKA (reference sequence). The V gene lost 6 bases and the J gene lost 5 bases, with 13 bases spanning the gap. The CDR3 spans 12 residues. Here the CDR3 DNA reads TGCAGTGCCAGAACTGGGACGGAGACCCAGTACTTC. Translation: CSARTGTETQYF.

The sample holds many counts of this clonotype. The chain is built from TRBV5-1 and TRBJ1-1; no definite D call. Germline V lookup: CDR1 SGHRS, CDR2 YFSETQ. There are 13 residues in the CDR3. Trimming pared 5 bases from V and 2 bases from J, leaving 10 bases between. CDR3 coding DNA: TGCGCCAGCAGGGCCCTCTCTAACACTGAAGCTTTCTTT. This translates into CASRALSNTEAFF.

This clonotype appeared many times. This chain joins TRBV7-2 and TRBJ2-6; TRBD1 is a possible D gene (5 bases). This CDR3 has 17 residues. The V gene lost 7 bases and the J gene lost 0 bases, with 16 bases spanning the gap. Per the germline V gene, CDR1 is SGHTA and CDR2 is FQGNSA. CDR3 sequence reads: CASNPPTGDSGANVLTF. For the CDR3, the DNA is TGTGCCAGCAACCCCCCCACAGGCGACTCTGGGGCCAACGTCCTGACTTTC.

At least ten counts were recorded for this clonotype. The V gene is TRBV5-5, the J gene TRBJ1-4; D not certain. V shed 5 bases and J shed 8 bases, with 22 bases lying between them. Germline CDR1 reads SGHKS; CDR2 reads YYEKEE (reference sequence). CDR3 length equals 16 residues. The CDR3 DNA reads TGTGCCAGCAGTCTCCGGGCCTCTCTGGAAGGAGAAAAACTGTTTTTT. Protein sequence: CASSLRASLEGEKLFF.

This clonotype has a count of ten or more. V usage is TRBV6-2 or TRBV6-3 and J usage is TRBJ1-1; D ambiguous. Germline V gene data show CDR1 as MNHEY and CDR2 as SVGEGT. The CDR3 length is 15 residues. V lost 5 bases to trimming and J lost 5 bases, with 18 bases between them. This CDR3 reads CASSNPQEADTEAFF. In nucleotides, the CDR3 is TGTGCCAGCAGTAACCCTCAGGAGGCAGATACTGAAGCTTTCTTT.

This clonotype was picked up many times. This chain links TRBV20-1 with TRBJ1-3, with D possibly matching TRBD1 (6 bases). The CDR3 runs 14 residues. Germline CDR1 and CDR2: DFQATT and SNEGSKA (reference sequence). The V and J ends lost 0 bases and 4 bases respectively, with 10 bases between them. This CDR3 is CSARDGGGGNTIYF. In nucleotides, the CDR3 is TGCAGTGCTAGAGACGGGGGCGGCGGAAACACCATATATTTT.

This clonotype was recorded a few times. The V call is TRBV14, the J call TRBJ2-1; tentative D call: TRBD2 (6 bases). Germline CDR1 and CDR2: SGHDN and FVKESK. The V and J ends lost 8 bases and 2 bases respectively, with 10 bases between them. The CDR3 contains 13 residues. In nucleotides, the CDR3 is TGTGCCAGCCGGGACTTCACCTACAATGAGCAGTTCTTC. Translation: CASRDFTYNEQFF.

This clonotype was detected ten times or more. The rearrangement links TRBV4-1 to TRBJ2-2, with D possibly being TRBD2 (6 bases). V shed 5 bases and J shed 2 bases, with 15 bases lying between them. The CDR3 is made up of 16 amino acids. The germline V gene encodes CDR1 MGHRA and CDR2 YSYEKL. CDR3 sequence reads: CASSKPRGGNTGELFF. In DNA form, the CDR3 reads TGCGCCAGCAGCAAACCTCGGGGAGGTAACACCGGGGAGCTGTTTTTT.

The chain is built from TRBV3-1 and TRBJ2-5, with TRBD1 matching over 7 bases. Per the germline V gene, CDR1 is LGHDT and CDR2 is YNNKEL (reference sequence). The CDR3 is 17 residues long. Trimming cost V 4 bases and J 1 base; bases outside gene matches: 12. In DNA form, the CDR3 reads TGTGCCAGCAGCCCTCTTGAGAGGACAGGACTCCAAGAGACCCAGTACTTC. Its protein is CASSPLERTGLQETQYF.

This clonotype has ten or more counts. The DNA of the CDR3 is TGTGCCAGCAGCCAAGATCAGCTAGCGGTATTTCGGGATGAGCAGTTCTTC. Translating it yields CASSQDQLAVFRDEQFF. The rearrangement joins TRBV14 to TRBJ2-1; 7 bases map to TRBD2. The CDR3 runs 17 residues. The germline CDR1 and CDR2 sequences are SGHDN and FVKESK. V lost 0 bases and J lost 8; bases outside the gene matches: 13.

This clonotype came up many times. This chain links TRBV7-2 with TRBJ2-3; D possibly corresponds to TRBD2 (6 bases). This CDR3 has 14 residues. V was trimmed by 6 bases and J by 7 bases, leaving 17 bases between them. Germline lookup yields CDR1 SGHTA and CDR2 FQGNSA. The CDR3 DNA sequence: TGTGCCAGCAGTCCCGGCGGGATCTCGAATACGCAGTATTTT. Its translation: CASSPGGISNTQYF. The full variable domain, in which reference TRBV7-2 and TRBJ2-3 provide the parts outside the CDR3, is GAGVSQSPSNKVTEKGKDVELRCDPISGHTALYWYRQSLGQGLEFLIYFQGNSAPDKSGLPSDRFSAERTGGSVSTLTIQRTQQEDSAVYLCASSPGGISNTQYFGPGTRLTVL.

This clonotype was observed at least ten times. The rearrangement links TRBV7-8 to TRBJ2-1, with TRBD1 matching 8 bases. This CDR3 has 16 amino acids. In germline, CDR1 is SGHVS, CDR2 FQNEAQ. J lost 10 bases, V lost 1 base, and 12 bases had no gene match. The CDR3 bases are TGTGCCAGCAGCTTAGTGTCCCCAGGGGGCTCCGAAGAGCAGTTCTTC. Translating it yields CASSLVSPGGSEEQFF.

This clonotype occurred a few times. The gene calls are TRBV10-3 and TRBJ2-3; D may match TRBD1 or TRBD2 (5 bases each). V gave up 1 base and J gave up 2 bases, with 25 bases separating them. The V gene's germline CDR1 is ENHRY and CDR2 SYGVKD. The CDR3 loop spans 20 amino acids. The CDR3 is CAISELAQGRRDLPTDTQYF. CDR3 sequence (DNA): TGTGCCATCAGTGAGTTGGCCCAGGGTAGACGGGATCTGCCCACAGATACGCAGTATTTT.

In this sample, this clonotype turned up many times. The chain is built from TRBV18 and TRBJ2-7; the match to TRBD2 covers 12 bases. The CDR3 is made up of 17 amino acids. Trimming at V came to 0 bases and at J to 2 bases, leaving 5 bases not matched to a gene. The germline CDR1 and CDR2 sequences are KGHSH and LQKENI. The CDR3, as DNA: TGTGCCAGCTCACCACCGACTAGCGGGAGTCGCGCCTACGAGCAGTACTTC. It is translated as CASSPPTSGSRAYEQYF.

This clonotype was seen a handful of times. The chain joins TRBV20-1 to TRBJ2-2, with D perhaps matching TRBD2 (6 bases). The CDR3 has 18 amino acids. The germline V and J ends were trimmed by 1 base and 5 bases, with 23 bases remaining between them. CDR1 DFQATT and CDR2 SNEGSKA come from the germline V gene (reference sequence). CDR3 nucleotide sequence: TGCAGTGCTAGAGGTCCCCCCCGAGGGGACTTATGGACCGGGGAGCTGTTTTTT. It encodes CSARGPPRGDLWTGELFF.

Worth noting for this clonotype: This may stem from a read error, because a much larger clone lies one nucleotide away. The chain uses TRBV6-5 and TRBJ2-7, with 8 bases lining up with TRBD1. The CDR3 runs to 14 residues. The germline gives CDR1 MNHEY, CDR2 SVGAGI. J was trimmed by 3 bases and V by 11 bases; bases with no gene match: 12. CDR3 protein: CAGTRDRKNYEQYF. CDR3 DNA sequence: TGTGCCGGCACCAGGGACAGGAAAAACTACGAGCAGTACTTC.

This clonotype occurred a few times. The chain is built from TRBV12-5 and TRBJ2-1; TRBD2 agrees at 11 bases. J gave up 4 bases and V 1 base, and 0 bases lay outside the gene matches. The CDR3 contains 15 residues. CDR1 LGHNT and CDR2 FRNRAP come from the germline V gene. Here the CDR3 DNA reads TGTGCTAGTGGTTTGGGACTAGCGGGGTACAATGAGCAGTTCTTC. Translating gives CASGLGLAGYNEQFF.

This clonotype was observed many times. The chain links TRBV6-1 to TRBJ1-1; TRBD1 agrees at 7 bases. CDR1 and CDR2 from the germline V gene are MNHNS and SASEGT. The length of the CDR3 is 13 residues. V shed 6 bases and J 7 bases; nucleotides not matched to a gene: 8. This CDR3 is CASRLVQGSEAFF. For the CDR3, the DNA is TGTGCCAGCAGATTAGTACAGGGGAGTGAAGCTTTCTTT.

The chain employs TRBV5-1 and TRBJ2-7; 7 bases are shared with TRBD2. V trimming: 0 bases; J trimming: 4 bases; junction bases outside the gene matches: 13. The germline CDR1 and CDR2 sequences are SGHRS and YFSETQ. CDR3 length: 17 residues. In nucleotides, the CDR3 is TGCGCCAGCAGCTTGGCCCCCCCCGGCGGGGGTCAGTACGAGCAGTACTTC. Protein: CASSLAPPGGGQYEQYF.

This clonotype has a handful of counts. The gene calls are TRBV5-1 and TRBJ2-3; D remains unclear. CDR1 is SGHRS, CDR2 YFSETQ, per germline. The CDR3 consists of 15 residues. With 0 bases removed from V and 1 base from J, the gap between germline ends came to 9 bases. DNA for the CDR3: TGCGCCAGCAGCTTGGAAGAGAGACGCACAGATACGCAGTATTTT. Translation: CASSLEERRTDTQYF.